The sequence of this T cell receptor (beta chain) was determined in a study of cytomegalovirus exposure and HLA in healthy donors. Study summary: Earlier results showed 90 million to 120 million unique TCR beta sequences derived from 150 million to 200 million T cells. Genotyping of roughly 400 donors showed that 80% to 85% belonged to the Caucasian-associated ancestry cluster. The study's findings and limits: Among the most significant clusters, several appeared linked to common viral pathogens in a later analysis. Reports credit the classifier with highly specific, highly sensitive diagnosis of cytomegalovirus status.

The germline V gene has CDR1 SGHTA and CDR2 FQGTGA. The CDR3 runs 15 residues. In the case of this clone: The antigen is not known.

PCR employed 60 Vbeta and 13 Jbeta primers. Clones were sequenced by immunoSEQ multiplex PCR, and TCRdb holds only the in-frame ones, with some missing. The sample lists approximately 140,000 clones, 73% seen once, with roughly 1.3% in the top ten. The receptor's source is a woman aged 40 to 49 in good health and CMV-seronegative. What was sequenced was PBMCs. This sequence joins TRBV7-3 and TRBJ2-5; D is perhaps TRBD2 (5 bases). TRBJ2-7 explains the end of the DNA better; the J call may be wrong. CDR3 sequence: CASSLDPAVTYEQYF. For the CDR3, the DNA is TGTGCCAGCAGCTTAGACCCAGCGGTGACTTACGAGCAGTACTTC.